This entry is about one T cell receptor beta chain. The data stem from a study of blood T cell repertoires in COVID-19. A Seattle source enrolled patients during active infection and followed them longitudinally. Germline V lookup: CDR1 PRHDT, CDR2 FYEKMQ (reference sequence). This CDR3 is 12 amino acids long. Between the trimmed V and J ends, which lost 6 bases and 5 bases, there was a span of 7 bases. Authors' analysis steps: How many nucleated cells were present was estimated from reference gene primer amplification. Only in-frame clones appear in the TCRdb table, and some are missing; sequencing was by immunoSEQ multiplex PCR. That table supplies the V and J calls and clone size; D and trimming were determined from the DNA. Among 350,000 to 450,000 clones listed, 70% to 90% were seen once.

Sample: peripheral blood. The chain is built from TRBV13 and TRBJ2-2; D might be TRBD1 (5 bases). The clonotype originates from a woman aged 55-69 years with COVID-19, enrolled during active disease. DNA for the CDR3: TGTGCCAGCAGGGGGCGGACCGGGGAGCTGTTTTTT. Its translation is CASRGRTGELFF.